This T cell receptor (beta chain) was sequenced during a study of cytomegalovirus exposure and HLA in healthy donors. To note about this clone: The antigen remains unidentified.

Vbeta (60) and Jbeta (13) primers were used in the PCR. Profiling relied on immunoSEQ multiplex PCR, and the TCRdb table lists in-frame clones only, not all of them. The sample lists about 170,000 clones, 75% to 85% occurring once. Unrecorded immune exposures were likely, despite nominal health at sampling. General study findings and limits: Accurate prediction of most subjects' HLA-A and HLA-B alleles from TCR beta sequences was reported. Cytomegalovirus association was listed for around 180 TCR beta chains. When analyzed later, a missense DCLRE1C variant was found to be linked to TCR beta V- and J-gene trimming.

This CDR3 has 14 residues. Per the germline V gene, CDR1 is GTSNPN and CDR2 is SVGIG (reference sequence). V gave up 2 bases and J gave up 4 bases, with 13 bases separating them. The source of this sequence is a woman under 40 in good health and CMV-seropositive. The sequencing input was PBMCs. This chain uses TRBV30 with TRBJ2-3; possibly TRBD2 for D (7 bases). CDR3 coding DNA: TGTGCCTGGAGTCGGGGAGGGGGGGCAGATACGCAGTATTTT. Translated, it gives CAWSRGGGADTQYF. The full variable domain, with the rest looked up from reference TRBV30 and TRBJ2-3, is SQTIHQWPATLVQPVGSPLSLECTVEGTSNPNLYWYRQAAGRGLQLLFYSVGIGQISSEVPQNLSASRPQDRQFILSSKKLLLSDSGFYLCAWSRGGGADTQYFGPGTRLTVL.